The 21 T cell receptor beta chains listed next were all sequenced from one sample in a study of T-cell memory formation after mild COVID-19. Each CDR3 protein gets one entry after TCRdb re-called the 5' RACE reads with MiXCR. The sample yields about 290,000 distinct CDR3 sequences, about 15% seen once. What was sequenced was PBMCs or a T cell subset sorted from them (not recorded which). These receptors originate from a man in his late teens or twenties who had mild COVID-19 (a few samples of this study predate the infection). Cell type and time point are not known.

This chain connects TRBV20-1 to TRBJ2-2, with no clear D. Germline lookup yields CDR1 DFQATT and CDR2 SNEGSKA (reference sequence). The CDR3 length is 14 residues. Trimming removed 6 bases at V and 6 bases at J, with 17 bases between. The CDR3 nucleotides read TGCAGTGCCAAAAACCCCCTAAACCCCGGGGAGCTGTTTTTT. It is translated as CSAKNPLNPGELFF.

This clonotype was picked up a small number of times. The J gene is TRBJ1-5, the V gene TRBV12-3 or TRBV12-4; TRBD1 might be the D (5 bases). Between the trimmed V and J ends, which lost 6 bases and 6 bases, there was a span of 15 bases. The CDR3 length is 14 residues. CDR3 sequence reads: CASSNIPGGQPQHF. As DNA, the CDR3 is TGTGCCAGCAGCAACATCCCTGGGGGTCAGCCCCAGCATTTT.

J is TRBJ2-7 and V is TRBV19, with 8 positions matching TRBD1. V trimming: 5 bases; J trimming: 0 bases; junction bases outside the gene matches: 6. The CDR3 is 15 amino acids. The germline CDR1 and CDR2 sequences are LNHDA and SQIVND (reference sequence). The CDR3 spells CASSEDRVSSYEQYF. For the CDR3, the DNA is TGTGCCAGTAGTGAGGACAGGGTTAGCTCCTACGAGCAGTACTTC.

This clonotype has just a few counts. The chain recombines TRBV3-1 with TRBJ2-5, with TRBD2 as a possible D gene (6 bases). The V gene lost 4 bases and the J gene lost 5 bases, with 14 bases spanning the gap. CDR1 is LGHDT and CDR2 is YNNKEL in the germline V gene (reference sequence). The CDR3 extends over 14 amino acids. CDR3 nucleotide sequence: TGTGCCAGCAGCCCCTGGGGGACTGAGGAGACCCAGTACTTC. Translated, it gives CASSPWGTEETQYF.

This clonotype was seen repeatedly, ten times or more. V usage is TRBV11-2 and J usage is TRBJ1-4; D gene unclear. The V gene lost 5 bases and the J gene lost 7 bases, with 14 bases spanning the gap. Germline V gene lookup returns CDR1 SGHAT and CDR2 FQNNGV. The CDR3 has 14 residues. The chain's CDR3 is CASSPRVGIEKLFF. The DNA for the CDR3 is TGTGCCAGCAGCCCACGGGTGGGAATTGAAAAACTGTTTTTT.

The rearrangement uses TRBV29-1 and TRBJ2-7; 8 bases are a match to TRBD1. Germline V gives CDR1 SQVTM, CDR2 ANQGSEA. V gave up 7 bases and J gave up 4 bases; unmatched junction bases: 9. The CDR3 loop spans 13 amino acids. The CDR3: CSATAQGAYEQYF. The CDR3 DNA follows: TGCAGCGCCACCGCGCAGGGGGCGTACGAGCAGTACTTC.

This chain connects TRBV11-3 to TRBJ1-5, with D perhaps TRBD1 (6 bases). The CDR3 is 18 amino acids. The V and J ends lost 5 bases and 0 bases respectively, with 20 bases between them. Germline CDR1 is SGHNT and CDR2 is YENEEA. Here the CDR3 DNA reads TGTGCCAGCAGCCACGGCCTCCGGGACACGAATAGCAATCAGCCCCAGCATTTT. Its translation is CASSHGLRDTNSNQPQHF.

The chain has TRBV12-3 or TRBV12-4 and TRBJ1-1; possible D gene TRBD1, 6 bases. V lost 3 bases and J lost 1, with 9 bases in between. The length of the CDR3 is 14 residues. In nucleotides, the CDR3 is TGTGCCAGCAGTTTCGGACAGTCGAACACTGAAGCTTTCTTT. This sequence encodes CASSFGQSNTEAFF.

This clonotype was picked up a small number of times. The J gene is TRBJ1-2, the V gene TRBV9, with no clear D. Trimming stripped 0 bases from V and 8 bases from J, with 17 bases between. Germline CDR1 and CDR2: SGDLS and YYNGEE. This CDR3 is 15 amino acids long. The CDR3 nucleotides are TGTGCCAGCAGCGTAGCTCCCTCGTTGATCGGCGGCTACACCTTC. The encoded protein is CASSVAPSLIGGYTF.

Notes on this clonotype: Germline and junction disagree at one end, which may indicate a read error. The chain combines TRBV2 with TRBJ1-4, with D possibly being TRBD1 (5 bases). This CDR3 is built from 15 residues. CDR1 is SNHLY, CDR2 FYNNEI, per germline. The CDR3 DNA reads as TGTGCCAGCAGCGAAGGACACTGGGGATCCGAAAAACTGTTTTTT. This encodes CASSEGHWGSEKLFF.

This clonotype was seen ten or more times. The CDR3 is CASSFGENQPQHF. As DNA, the CDR3 is TGTGCCAGCAGCTTCGGGGAGAATCAGCCCCAGCATTTT. The V gene is TRBV7-2, the J gene TRBJ1-5; D is uncertain. Germline values: CDR1 SGHTA, CDR2 FQGNSA. V shed 3 bases and J shed 4 bases, with 7 bases lying between them. The CDR3 spans 13 residues.

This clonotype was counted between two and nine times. This CDR3 reads CASNEGYYGYTF. The CDR3, as DNA: TGTGCCAGCAATGAGGGTTACTATGGCTACACCTTC. This chain links TRBV7-9 with TRBJ1-2; D not certain. The CDR3 is 12 amino acids. V was shortened by 7 bases and J by 3 bases, with 9 bases between the two germline ends. The V gene's germline CDR1 is SEHNR and CDR2 FQNEAQ (reference sequence).

The CDR3, as DNA: TGTGCCAGCAGTTTAGCGCCGGGACTAGCCCGGCGCTACAATGAGCAGTTCTTC. This gives the protein CASSLAPGLARRYNEQFF. The rearrangement joins TRBV12-3 or TRBV12-4 to TRBJ2-1; 9 nucleotides line up with TRBD2. V lost 0 bases to trimming and J lost 3 bases; unmatched junction nucleotides: 9. The CDR3 has 18 amino acids.

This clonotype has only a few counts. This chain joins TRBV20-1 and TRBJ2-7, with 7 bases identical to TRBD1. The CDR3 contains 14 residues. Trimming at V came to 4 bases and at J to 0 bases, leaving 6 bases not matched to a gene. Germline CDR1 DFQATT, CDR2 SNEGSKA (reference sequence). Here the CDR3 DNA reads TGCAGTGCTACCGGACAGGCTAGCTCCTACGAGCAGTACTTC. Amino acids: CSATGQASSYEQYF.

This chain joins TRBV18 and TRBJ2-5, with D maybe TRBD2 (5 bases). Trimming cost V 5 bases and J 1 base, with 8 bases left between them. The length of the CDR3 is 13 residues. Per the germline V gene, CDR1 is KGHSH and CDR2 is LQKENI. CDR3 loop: CASSSDFQETQYF. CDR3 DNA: TGTGCCAGCTCATCGGACTTCCAAGAGACCCAGTACTTC.

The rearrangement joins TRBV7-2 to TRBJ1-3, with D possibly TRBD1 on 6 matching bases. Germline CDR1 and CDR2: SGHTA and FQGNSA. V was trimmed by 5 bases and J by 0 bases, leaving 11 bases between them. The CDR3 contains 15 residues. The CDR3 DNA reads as TGTGCCAGCAGCCCTGACAGGACCTCTGGAAACACCATATATTTT. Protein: CASSPDRTSGNTIYF.

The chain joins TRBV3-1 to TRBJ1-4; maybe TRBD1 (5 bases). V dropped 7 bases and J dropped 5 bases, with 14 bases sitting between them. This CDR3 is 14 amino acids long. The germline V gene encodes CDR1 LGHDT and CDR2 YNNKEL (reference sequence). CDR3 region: CASTPRGRNEKLFF. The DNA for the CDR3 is TGTGCCAGCACCCCCCGGGGCAGAAATGAAAAACTGTTTTTT.

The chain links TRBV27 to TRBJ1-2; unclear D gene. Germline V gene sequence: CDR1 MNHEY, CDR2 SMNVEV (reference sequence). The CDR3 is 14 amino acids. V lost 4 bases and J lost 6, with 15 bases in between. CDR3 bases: TGTGCCAGCAGTTCCGGGTCTTTCACCGATGGCTACACCTTC. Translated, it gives CASSSGSFTDGYTF.

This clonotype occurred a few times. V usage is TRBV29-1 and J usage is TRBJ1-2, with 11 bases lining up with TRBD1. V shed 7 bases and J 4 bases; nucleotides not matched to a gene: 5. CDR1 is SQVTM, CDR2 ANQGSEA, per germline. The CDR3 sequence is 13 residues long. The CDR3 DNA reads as TGCAGCGCTATGGGACAGGGGGGCTATGGCTACACCTTC. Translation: CSAMGQGGYGYTF.

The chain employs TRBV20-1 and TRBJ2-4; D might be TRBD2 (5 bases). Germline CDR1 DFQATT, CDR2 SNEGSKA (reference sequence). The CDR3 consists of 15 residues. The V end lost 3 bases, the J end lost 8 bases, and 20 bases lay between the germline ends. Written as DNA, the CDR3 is TGCAGTGCTAGCCCTATTACTAGTCTCGGGGACATTCAGTACTTC. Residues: CSASPITSLGDIQYF.

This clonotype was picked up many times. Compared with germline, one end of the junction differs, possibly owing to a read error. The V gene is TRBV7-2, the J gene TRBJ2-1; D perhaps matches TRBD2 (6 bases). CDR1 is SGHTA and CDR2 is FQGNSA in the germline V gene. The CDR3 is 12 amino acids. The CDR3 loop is CASSQKTSPAPF. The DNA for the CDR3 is TGTGCCAGCAGCCAGAAAACTAGCCCAGCCCCCTTC.